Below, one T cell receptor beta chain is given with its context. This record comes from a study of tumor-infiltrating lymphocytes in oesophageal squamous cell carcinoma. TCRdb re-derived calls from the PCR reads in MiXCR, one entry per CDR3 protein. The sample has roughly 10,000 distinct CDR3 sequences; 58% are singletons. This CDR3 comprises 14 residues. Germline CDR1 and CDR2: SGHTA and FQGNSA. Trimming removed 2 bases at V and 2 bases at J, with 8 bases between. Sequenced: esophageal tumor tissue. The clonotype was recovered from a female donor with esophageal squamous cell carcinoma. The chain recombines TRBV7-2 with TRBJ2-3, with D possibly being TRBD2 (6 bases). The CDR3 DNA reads TGTGCCAGCAGCTTAACGGGAGACACAGATACGCAGTATTTT. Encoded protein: CASSLTGDTDTQYF.